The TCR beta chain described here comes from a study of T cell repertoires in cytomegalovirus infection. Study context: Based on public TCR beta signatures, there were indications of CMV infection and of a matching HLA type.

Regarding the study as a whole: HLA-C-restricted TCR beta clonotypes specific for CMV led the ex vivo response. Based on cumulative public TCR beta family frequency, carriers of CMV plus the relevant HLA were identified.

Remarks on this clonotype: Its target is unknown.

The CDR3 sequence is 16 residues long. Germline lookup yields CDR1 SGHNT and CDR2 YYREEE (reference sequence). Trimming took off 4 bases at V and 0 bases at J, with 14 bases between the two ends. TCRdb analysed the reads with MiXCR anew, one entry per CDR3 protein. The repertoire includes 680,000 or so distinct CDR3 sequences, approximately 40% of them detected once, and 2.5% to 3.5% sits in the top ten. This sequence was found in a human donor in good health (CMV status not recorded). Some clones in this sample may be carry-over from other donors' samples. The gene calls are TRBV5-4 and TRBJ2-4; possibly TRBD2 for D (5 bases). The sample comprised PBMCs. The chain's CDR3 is CASSAPGGLAKNIQYF. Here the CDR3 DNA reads TGTGCCAGCAGCGCCCCCGGAGGACTAGCCAAAAACATTCAGTACTTC.